What follows describes a single T cell receptor (beta chain). This sample was taken from a study of OX40 agonist ivuxolimab in advanced cancers. Study details: Treatment of patients was with ivuxolimab, an agonistic anti-OX40 (CD134) antibody. Patients receiving dose escalation had hepatocellular carcinoma, melanoma, renal cell or head and neck cancer.

The sampling schedule covered blood at baseline, cycle 4 day 1, and cycle 7 day 1. Trimming removed 3 bases at V and 0 bases at J, with 11 bases between. There are 15 residues in the CDR3. The germline V gene encodes CDR1 ENHRY and CDR2 SYGVKD. Here immunoSEQ multiplex PCR was the method, and the copy in TCRdb shows in-frame clones only, minus some. The sample includes about 100,000 clones, approximately 90% of them seen just once. The sample consisted of CD4+ or CD8+ T cells sorted from blood, taken in a trial of the OX40 agonist ivuxolimab. The TCR comes from an adult with an advanced solid tumor such as melanoma, head and neck, liver or kidney cancer. This chain uses TRBV10-3 with TRBJ1-2; no clear D gene. The CDR3 loop reads CAISETTGANYGYTF. The CDR3, as DNA: TGTGCCATCAGTGAAACAACCGGGGCTAACTATGGCTACACCTTC.